This TCR beta chain emerged from a study of CD8 T cells in ankylosing spondylitis. Study conclusions and caveats: It appeared that ankylosing spondylitis blood was characterized by a TCR beta motif of roughly 8 highly homologous variants.

TCRdb re-analysed the 5' RACE reads in MiXCR, keeping a single row per CDR3 protein. Of roughly 300,000 distinct CDR3 sequences listed, approximately 8.2% are singletons. To note about this clonotype: Its cognate antigen is unknown.

The CDR3 contains 13 residues. Trimming stripped 6 bases from V and 4 bases from J, with 14 bases between. The germline CDR1 and CDR2 sequences are SGHRS and YFSETQ. This chain joins TRBV5-1 and TRBJ2-7; tentative D call: TRBD2 (6 bases). The sequenced material came from blood, either unsorted or a sorted T cell fraction (not recorded which). The receptor was isolated from a male donor with ankylosing spondylitis. CDR3 residues: CASTVTSGYEQYF. The CDR3 DNA reads as TGCGCCAGCACCGTGACTAGTGGTTACGAGCAGTACTTC.